These 23 T cell receptor beta chains were sequenced from one sample in a study of T-cell memory formation after mild COVID-19. TCRdb passed the 5' RACE reads through MiXCR, listing each CDR3 protein once. This table has approximately 180,000 distinct CDR3 sequences, more than 15% appearing once. The material sequenced was PBMCs or a T cell subset sorted from them (not recorded which). These receptor sequences come from an adult woman who had mild COVID-19 (a few samples of this study predate the infection). Cell type and time point are not known.

This clonotype was counted only a few times. The chain uses TRBV7-6 and TRBJ2-6; 11 positions match TRBD1. The CDR3 has 15 residues. The germline gives CDR1 SGHVS, CDR2 FNYEAQ. J lost 9 bases, V lost 6 bases, and 7 bases had no gene match. The CDR3 here is CASRAGQGAGNVLTF. The CDR3 nucleotides are TGTGCCAGCAGAGCCGGACAGGGGGCGGGCAACGTCCTGACTTTC.

This clonotype has a handful of counts. The gene calls are TRBV18 and TRBJ2-2; D is ambiguous. V was cut by 0 bases and J by 2 bases, with 7 bases left in between. The CDR3 totals 15 residues. Germline CDR1 reads KGHSH; CDR2 reads LQKENI. CDR3 coding DNA: TGTGCCAGCTCACCACCGGGCCTCAACACCGGGGAGCTGTTTTTT. Residues: CASSPPGLNTGELFF.

A few counts support this clonotype. This chain uses TRBV13 with TRBJ2-1; D may be TRBD2 (6 bases). Germline-derived CDR1 and CDR2 are PRHDT and FYEKMQ (reference sequence). The V and J ends lost 3 bases and 0 bases respectively, with 15 bases between them. The CDR3 sequence is 17 residues long. The CDR3: CASSFPLAASSYNEQFF. The DNA for the CDR3 is TGTGCCAGCAGCTTCCCCTTAGCGGCTAGCTCCTACAATGAGCAGTTCTTC. Based on the CDR3 plus reference TRBV13 and TRBJ2-1, the full variable domain is AAGVIQSPRHLIKEKRETATLKCYPIPRHDTVYWYQQGPGQDPQFLISFYEKMQSDKGSIPDRFSAQQFSDYHSELNMSSLELGDSALYFCASSFPLAASSYNEQFFGPGTRLTVL.

In regard to this clonotype: This CDR3 is missing its conserved last phenylalanine or tryptophan, likely due to a read error. The gene calls are TRBV6-6 and TRBJ2-5; 10 bases fit TRBD2. Germline V CDR1 and CDR2: MNHNY, SVGAGI (reference sequence). The length of the CDR3 is 16 residues. J was trimmed by 5 bases and V by 7 bases; bases with no gene match: 13. CDR3 nucleotide sequence: TGTGCCAGCATGAGCGGGAGGGCGAGCGTGGGGGAGACCCAGTACTTA. Protein sequence: CASMSGRASVGETQYL.

V usage is TRBV3-1 and J usage is TRBJ2-3, with D unclear. Per the germline V gene, CDR1 is LGHDT and CDR2 is YNNKEL (reference sequence). The V gene lost 6 bases and the J gene lost 4 bases, with 5 bases spanning the gap. The CDR3 loop spans 11 amino acids. The chain's CDR3 is CASRMADTQYF. CDR3 bases: TGTGCCAGCAGGATGGCAGATACGCAGTATTTT.

The chain combines TRBV20-1 with TRBJ2-4; 8 bases match TRBD2. Germline CDR1 and CDR2: DFQATT and SNEGSKA (reference sequence). The CDR3 has 15 amino acids. V gave up 6 bases and J gave up 1 base; unmatched junction bases: 8. The CDR3 sequence: CSAIPGGTAKNIQYF. The CDR3 nucleotides are TGCAGTGCCATTCCGGGGGGGACGGCCAAAAACATTCAGTACTTC.

The chain couples TRBV7-3 to TRBJ2-1; 9 nucleotides align to TRBD2. The V and J ends lost 1 base and 7 bases, in that order; junction bases with no gene match: 5. The CDR3 loop spans 15 amino acids. Germline CDR1 reads SGHTA; CDR2 reads FQGTGA. The CDR3 DNA reads as TGTGCCAGCAGCTTAAAACTAGCGGGTGGGAATGAGCAGTTCTTC. Translation: CASSLKLAGGNEQFF.

This sequence joins TRBV9 and TRBJ2-7; 8 bases are shared with TRBD2. The germline V gene has CDR1 SGDLS and CDR2 YYNGEE. V shed 2 bases, J shed 2 bases, and the junction held 6 bases outside the gene matches. The CDR3 runs 15 residues. CDR3 amino acids: CASSVGSGDTYEQYF. The CDR3 nucleotides read TGTGCCAGCAGCGTTGGTAGCGGGGACACCTACGAGCAGTACTTC.

This sequence joins TRBV7-2 and TRBJ2-7; D uncertain. Trimming cost V 4 bases and J 5 bases, with 18 bases left between them. The CDR3 has 15 amino acids. Germline-derived CDR1 and CDR2 are SGHTA and FQGNSA. The CDR3 sequence is CASSSAWVRRDEQYF. The CDR3 DNA is TGTGCCAGCAGCTCCGCCTGGGTCAGGCGTGACGAGCAGTACTTC.

The chain uses TRBV29-1 and TRBJ2-1; tentatively, D is TRBD2 (6 bases). V was trimmed by 5 bases and J by 0 bases, leaving 14 bases between them. Looked up from germline, CDR1 is SQVTM and CDR2 is ANQGSEA. CDR3 length equals 15 residues. The CDR3 sequence is CSVRGTESSYNEQFF. CDR3 in DNA: TGCAGCGTTCGGGGGACGGAGAGCTCCTACAATGAGCAGTTCTTC.

The chain links TRBV7-9 to TRBJ1-3; D uncertain. The CDR3 contains 14 residues. Trimming cost V 4 bases and J 9 bases, with 16 bases left between them. Germline V lookup: CDR1 SEHNR, CDR2 FQNEAQ (reference sequence). CDR3 DNA: TGTGCCAGCAGCTACCGGCCCGCTTCGGGCACCATATATTTT. It is translated as CASSYRPASGTIYF.

This clonotype was detected a few times. The chain links TRBV12-3 or TRBV12-4 to TRBJ2-5; D might be TRBD1 or TRBD2, each matching 5 bases. V lost 6 bases to trimming and J lost 5 bases, with 13 bases between them. CDR3 length: 13 residues. As DNA, the CDR3 is TGTGCCAGCAGGGCCTCCGGGACCGAGACCCAGTACTTC. Residues: CASRASGTETQYF.

The J gene is TRBJ2-1, the V gene TRBV29-1; 10 bases agree with TRBD2. V was clipped by 4 bases and J by 6 bases; unmatched bases: 6. The CDR3 is made up of 14 amino acids. CDR1 and CDR2 from the germline V gene are SQVTM and ANQGSEA. The CDR3 sequence is CSVVPSGRGNEQFF. The CDR3 DNA is TGCAGCGTTGTCCCTAGCGGGAGAGGCAATGAGCAGTTCTTC.

The genes are TRBV7-2 and TRBJ1-4, with 9 nucleotides matching TRBD1. Germline values: CDR1 SGHTA, CDR2 FQGNSA. The V segment lost 6 bases and the J segment 1 base; nucleotides outside the gene matches: 6. The CDR3 contains 16 residues. In nucleotides, the CDR3 is TGTGCCAGCAGATTAAGACAGGGGGGAACTAATGAAAAACTGTTTTTT. Its protein is CASRLRQGGTNEKLFF.

The V call is TRBV28, the J call TRBJ2-7, with 9 bases fitting TRBD2. The CDR3 is 15 amino acids. The trim removed 4 bases at V and 6 bases at J, leaving 10 bases unmatched. In germline, CDR1 is MDHEN, CDR2 SYDVKM. CDR3 DNA: TGTGCCAGCAGTTCAGCCGGGACTAGCATACGCGAGCAGTACTTC. Residues: CASSSAGTSIREQYF.

The chain uses TRBV5-1 and TRBJ1-5; 8 bases agree with TRBD1. Unmatched junction bases numbered 15, after V lost 2 bases and J lost 5 bases. Germline CDR1 and CDR2: SGHRS and YFSETQ. The CDR3 runs to 18 residues. For the CDR3, the DNA is TGCGCCAGCAGCTTCCCTAATCCCGGACAGGGCCAGTATCAGCCCCAGCATTTT. It yields the protein CASSFPNPGQGQYQPQHF.

This chain connects TRBV7-9 to TRBJ2-1, with D unresolved. Between the trimmed V and J ends, which lost 5 bases and 9 bases, there was a span of 11 bases. CDR3 length equals 12 residues. Germline-derived CDR1 and CDR2 are SEHNR and FQNEAQ (reference sequence). The CDR3 bases are TGTGCCAGCAGCGAGCAGGATGGTGAGCAGTTCTTC. Residues: CASSEQDGEQFF.

The V call is TRBV7-9, the J call TRBJ2-7; 7 bases are shared with TRBD2. V was pared by 2 bases and J by 5 bases, with 6 bases of the junction left unmatched. Germline CDR1 is SEHNR and CDR2 is FQNEAQ (reference sequence). CDR3 length: 14 residues. The CDR3 DNA reads TGTGCCAGCAGCTTACTACCCGGGACTAACGAGCAGTACTTC. This codes for CASSLLPGTNEQYF.

A few counts support this clonotype. The J gene is TRBJ2-3, the V gene TRBV7-9; 8 bases agree with TRBD2. The CDR3 totals 14 residues. Germline V CDR1 and CDR2: SEHNR, FQNEAQ (reference sequence). Unmatched junction bases numbered 3, after V lost 7 bases and J lost 0 bases. The CDR3 DNA sequence: TGTGCCAGCATAGCTAGCGGGAGCACAGATACGCAGTATTTT. Translation gives CASIASGSTDTQYF.

The chain uses TRBV7-3 and TRBJ2-1, with 13 bases fitting TRBD2. The CDR3 sequence is 20 residues long. The germline gives CDR1 SGHTA, CDR2 FQGTGA. Trimming took 1 base from V and 4 from J; bases not matched to a gene: 13. The CDR3 DNA follows: TGTGCCAGCAGCTTAATCCCGGGACTAGCGGGGAGGAGCTCATACAATGAGCAGTTCTTC. This sequence encodes CASSLIPGLAGRSSYNEQFF.

V gene TRBV12-3 or TRBV12-4 combines with J gene TRBJ1-5; D gene uncertain. Trimming left V 3 bases short and J 3 bases short, with 15 bases between. This CDR3 comprises 16 residues. For the CDR3, the DNA is TGTGCCAGCAGTTTTAACGTCCCGAGGGCCAATCAGCCCCAGCATTTT. This encodes CASSFNVPRANQPQHF.

This clonotype has more than one count but fewer than ten. The J gene is TRBJ1-2, the V gene TRBV12-3 or TRBV12-4; D gene uncertain. The CDR3 sequence is 13 residues long. The germline V and J ends were trimmed by 4 bases and 4 bases, with 10 bases remaining between them. CDR3 loop: CASSYDNTYGYTF. The CDR3 region has the DNA TGTGCCAGCAGTTACGACAACACCTATGGCTACACCTTC.

The gene calls are TRBV3-1 and TRBJ1-2, with D maybe TRBD1 (5 bases). V was shortened by 1 base and J by 4 bases, with 10 bases between the two germline ends. Germline V CDR1 and CDR2: LGHDT, YNNKEL (reference sequence). The CDR3 length is 14 residues. The CDR3 spells CASSQGRGSYGYTF. DNA of the CDR3: TGTGCCAGCAGCCAAGGTCGGGGCAGCTATGGCTACACCTTC.